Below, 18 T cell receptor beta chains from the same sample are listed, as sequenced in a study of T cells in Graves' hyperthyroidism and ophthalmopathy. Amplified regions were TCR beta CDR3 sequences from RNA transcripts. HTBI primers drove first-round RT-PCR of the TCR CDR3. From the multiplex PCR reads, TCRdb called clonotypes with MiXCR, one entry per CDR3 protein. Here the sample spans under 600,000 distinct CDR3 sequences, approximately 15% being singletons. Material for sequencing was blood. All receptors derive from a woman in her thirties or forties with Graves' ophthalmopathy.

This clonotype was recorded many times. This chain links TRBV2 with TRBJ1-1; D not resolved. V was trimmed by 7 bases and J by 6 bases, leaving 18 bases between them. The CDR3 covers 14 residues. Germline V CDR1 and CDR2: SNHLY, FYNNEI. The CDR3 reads CASNEGPQYPEAFF. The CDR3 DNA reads TGTGCCAGCAATGAGGGTCCCCAGTACCCTGAAGCTTTCTTT.

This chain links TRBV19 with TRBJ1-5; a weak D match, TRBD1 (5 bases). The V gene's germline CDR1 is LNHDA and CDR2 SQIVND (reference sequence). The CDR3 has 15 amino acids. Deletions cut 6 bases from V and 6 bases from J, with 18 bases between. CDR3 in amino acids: CASRDSMRGVQPQHF. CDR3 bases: TGTGCCAGTAGGGACTCGATGCGGGGGGTTCAGCCCCAGCATTTT. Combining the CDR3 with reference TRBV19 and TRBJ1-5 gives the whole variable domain DGGITQSPKYLFRKEGQNVTLSCEQNLNHDAMYWYRQDPGQGLRLIYYSQIVNDFQKGDIAEGYSVSREKKESFPLTVTSAQKNPTAFYLCASRDSMRGVQPQHFGDGTRLSIL.

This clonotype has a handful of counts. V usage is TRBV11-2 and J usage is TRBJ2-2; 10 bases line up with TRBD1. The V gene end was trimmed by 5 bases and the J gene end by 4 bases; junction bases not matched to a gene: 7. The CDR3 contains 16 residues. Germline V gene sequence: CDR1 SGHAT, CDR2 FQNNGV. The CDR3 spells CASSPRQGAFTGELFF. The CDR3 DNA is TGTGCCAGCAGCCCGAGACAGGGGGCGTTCACCGGGGAGCTGTTTTTT.

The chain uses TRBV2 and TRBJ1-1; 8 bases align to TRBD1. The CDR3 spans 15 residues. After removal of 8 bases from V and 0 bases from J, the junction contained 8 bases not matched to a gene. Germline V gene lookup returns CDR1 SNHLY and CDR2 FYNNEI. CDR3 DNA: TGTGCCAGCGAGGGCTCAGGGGGCATGAACACTGAAGCTTTCTTT. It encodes CASEGSGGMNTEAFF.

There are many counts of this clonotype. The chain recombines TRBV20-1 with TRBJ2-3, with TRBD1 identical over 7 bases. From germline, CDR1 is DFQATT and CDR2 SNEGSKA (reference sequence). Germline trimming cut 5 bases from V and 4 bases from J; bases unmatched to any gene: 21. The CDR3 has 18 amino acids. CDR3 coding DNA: TGCAGTGCTTCAACCCTCGGGACAGACTTTAGGTTCGCAGATACGCAGTATTTT. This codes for CSASTLGTDFRFADTQYF.

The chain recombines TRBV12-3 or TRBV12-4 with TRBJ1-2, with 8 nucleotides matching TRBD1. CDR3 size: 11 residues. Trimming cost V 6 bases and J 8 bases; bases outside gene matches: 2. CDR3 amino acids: CASSRGRGYTF. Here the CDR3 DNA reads TGTGCCAGCAGCAGGGGGCGAGGCTACACCTTC.

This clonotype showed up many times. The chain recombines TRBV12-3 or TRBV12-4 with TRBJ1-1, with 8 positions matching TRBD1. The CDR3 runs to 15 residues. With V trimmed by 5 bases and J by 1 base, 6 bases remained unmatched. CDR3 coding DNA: TGTGCCAGCAGTCCGCGACAGGGGACGAACACTGAAGCTTTCTTT. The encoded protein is CASSPRQGTNTEAFF.

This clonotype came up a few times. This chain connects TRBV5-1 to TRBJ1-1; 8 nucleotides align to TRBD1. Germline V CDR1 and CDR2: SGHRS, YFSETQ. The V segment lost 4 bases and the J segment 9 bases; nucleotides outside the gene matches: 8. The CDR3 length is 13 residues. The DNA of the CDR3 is TGCGCCAGCAGCCCGGACAGGGCAAATCAAGCTTTCTTT. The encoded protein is CASSPDRANQAFF.

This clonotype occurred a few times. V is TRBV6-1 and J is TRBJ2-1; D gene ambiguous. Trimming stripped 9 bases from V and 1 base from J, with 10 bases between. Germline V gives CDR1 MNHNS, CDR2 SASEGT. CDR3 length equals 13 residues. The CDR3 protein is CASRVRSYNEQFF. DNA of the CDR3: TGTGCCAGTCGAGTGCGGTCCTACAATGAGCAGTTCTTC.

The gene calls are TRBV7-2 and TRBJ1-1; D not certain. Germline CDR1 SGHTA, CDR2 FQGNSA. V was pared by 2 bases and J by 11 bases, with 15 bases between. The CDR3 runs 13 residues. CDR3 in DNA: TGTGCCAGCAGCTTATCGGACGGGCGTGCGGCTTTCTTT. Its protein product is CASSLSDGRAAFF.

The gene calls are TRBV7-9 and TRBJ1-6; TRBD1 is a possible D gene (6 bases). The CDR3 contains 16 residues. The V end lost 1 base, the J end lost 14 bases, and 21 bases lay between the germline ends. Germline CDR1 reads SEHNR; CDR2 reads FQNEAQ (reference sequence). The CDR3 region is CASSLEGHGGFLALHF. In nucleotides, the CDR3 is TGTGCCAGCAGCTTAGAGGGACATGGAGGATTCCTCGCCCTCCACTTT.

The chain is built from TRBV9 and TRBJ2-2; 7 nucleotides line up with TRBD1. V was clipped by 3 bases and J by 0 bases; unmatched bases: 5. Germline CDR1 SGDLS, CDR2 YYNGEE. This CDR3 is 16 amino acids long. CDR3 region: CASSGGQSPNTGELFF. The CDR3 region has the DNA TGTGCCAGCAGCGGGGGACAGAGCCCGAACACCGGGGAGCTGTTTTTT.

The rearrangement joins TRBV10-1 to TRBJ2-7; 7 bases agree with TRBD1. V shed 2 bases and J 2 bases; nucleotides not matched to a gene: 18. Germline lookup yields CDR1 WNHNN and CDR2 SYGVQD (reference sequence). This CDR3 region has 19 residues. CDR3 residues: CASSEPQITGTVKTYEQYF. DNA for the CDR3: TGCGCCAGCAGTGAGCCTCAAATTACCGGGACAGTGAAAACCTACGAGCAGTACTTC.

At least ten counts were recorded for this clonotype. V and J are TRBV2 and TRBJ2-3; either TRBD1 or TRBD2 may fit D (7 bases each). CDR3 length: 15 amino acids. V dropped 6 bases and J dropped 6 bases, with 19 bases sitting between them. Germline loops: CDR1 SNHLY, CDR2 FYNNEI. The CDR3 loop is CASRLRQGGLDTQYF. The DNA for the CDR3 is TGTGCCAGCAGACTCAGACAGGGAGGGCTCGATACGCAGTATTTT.

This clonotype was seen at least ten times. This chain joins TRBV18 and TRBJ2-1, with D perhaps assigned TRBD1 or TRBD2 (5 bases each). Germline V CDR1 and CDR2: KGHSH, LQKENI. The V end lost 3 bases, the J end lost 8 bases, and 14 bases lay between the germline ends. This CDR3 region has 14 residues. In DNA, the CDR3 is TGTGCCAGCTCACCCGGGACGGAAAAGGATGAGCAGTTCTTC. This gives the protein CASSPGTEKDEQFF.

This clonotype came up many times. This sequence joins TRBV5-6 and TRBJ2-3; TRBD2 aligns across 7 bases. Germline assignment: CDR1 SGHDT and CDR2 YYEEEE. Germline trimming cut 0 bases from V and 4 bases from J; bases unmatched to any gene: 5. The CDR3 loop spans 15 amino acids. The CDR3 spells CASSLEAGEPDTQYF. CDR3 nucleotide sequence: TGTGCCAGCAGCTTGGAGGCGGGAGAACCAGATACGCAGTATTTT.

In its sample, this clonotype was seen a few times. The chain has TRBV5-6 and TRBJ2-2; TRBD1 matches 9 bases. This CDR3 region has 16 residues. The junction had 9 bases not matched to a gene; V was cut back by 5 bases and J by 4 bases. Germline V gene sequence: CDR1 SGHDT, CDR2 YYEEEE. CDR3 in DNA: TGTGCCAGCAGTTGGACAGGGGTAGGGGGCACCGGGGAGCTGTTTTTT. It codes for CASSWTGVGGTGELFF.

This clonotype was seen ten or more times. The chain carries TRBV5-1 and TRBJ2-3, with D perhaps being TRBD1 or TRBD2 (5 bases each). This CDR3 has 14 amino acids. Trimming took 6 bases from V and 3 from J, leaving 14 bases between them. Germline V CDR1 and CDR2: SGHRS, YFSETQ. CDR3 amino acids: CASKRGEVTDTQYF. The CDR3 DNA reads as TGCGCCAGCAAGAGAGGGGAAGTTACAGATACGCAGTATTTT.